The clone carrying this TCR beta chain was observed many times. The antigen remains unidentified. These data come from a study of early T cells in non-severe SARS-CoV-2 infection. Study-level information: Unsorted whole-blood RNA was sequenced in bulk, leaving chains unpaired. Study-wide results and limits: Private and CD4 specificities were missed by VDJdb matching, which favored anti-spike CD8 responses.

There are 14 residues in the CDR3. The V gene's germline CDR1 is MNHNS and CDR2 SASEGT. The germline V and J ends were trimmed by 2 bases and 1 base, with 8 bases remaining between them. Molecules of cDNA were individually given unique molecular identifiers that were attached to them. TCRdb reprocessed the 5' RACE reads with MiXCR, giving one entry per CDR3 protein. The sample lists fewer than 20,000 distinct CDR3 sequences, around 5.9% occurring once. Sequencing input: whole blood. The sequence came from an adult who was a healthcare worker with PCR-confirmed SARS-CoV-2 infection or an uninfected control (not recorded which). The chain links TRBV6-1 to TRBJ1-1, with D unclear. Written as DNA, the CDR3 is TGTGCCAGCAGTGAATCTGATCCGAACACTGAAGCTTTCTTT. This translates into CASSESDPNTEAFF.